This T cell receptor beta chain emerged from a study of T cells in Graves' hyperthyroidism and ophthalmopathy. Amplification of TCR beta CDR3 regions was performed using RNA transcripts as template. First-round RT-PCR with HTBI primers amplified the TCR CDR3 region. TCRdb fed the multiplex PCR reads into MiXCR, producing one record per CDR3 protein. The data contain around 300,000 distinct CDR3 sequences, about an eighth of them singletons. Clinicians diagnosed patients from clinical symptoms, serum thyroxine and TRAb, thyroid ultrasound and orbital computed tomography. This clonotype was detected many times. V shed 4 bases and J 10 bases; nucleotides not matched to a gene: 6. CDR1 ENHRY and CDR2 SYGVKD come from the germline V gene. The length of the CDR3 is 13 residues.

The sequenced material came from blood. The TCR originated in a woman aged 25 to 39 with Graves' hyperthyroidism that later progressed to Graves' ophthalmopathy. The chain joins TRBV10-3 to TRBJ1-5, with 8 bases aligning to TRBD1. CDR3: CAISGQGSVPQHF. CDR3 DNA sequence: TGTGCCATCAGTGGACAGGGGTCGGTCCCCCAGCATTTT.